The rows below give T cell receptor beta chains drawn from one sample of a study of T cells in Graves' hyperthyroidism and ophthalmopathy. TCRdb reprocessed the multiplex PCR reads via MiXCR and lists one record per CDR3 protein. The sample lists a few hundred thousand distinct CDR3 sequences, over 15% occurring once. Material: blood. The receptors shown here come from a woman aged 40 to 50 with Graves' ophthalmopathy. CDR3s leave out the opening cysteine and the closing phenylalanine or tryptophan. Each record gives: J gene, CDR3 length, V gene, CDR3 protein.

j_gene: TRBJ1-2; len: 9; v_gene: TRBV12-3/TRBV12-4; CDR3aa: ASSLGTGTD
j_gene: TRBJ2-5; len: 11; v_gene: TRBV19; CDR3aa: ASSKSGGETQY
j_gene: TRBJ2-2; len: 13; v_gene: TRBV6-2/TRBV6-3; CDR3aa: ASATVQGKTGELF
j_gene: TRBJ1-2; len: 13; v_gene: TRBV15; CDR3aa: ATRRPGPMNYGYT
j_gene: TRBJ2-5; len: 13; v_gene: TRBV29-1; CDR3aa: SVPGEGLALWTQY
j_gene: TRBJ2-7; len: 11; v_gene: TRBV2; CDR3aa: ASSWTGPCEQY
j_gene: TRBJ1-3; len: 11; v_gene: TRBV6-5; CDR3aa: ASSPGIGNTIY
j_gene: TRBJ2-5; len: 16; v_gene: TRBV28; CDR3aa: ASSRPYRLAGGEETQY
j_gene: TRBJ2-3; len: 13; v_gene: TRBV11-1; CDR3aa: ASSLDSGSTDTQY
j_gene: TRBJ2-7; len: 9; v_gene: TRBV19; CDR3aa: ASSRQDEQY
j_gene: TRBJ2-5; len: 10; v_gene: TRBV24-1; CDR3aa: ATKGHSETQY
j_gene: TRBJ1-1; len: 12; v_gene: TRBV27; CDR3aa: ASSFEQGDTEAF
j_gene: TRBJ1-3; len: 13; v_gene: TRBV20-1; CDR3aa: SARGGGSSGNTIY
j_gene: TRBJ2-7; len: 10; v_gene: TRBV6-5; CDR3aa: ASRSGGREQY
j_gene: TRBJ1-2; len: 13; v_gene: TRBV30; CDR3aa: AWRADRSISYGYT
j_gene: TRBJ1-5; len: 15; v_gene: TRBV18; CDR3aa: ASSMDRADPGNQPQH